A selection of T cell receptor beta chains follows, all from one sample in a study of cytomegalovirus exposure and HLA in healthy donors. Method: immunoSEQ multiplex PCR; TCRdb's copy keeps in-frame clones and lacks some. This table holds approximately 170,000 clones. Sequencing used PBMCs. These receptors were collected from a woman aged 18 to 35 in good health and CMV-seropositive. CDR3s include the opening cysteine and the closing phenylalanine or tryptophan. A D gene is named only where the DNA matches it firmly.

j_call | d_call | v_call | cdr3_aa | cdr3_nt
TRBJ2-7 | TRBD1 | TRBV7-6 | CASSRSRDRVDEQYF | TGTGCCAGCAGCCGATCTAGGGACAGGGTCGACGAGCAGTACTTC
TRBJ2-1 | . | TRBV9 | CASTSRTENYNEQFF | TGTGCCAGCACCTCACGGACAGAGAATTACAATGAGCAGTTCTTC
TRBJ2-7 | . | TRBV7-2 | CASSPGWPGNSYEQYF | TGTGCCAGCAGCCCAGGCTGGCCAGGGAACTCCTACGAGCAGTACTTC
TRBJ2-5 | . | TRBV2 | CASSTQGGQETQYF | TGTGCCAGCAGCACCCAGGGGGGACAAGAGACCCAGTACTTC
TRBJ1-1 | TRBD1 | TRBV19 | CASSWGDRGHFTEAFF | TGTGCCAGTAGTTGGGGAGACAGGGGGCATTTTACGGAAGCTTTCTTT
TRBJ2-3 | . | TRBV5-6 | CASSSQVSGTQYF | TGTGCCAGCAGCTCCCAAGTCAGCGGTACGCAGTATTTT
TRBJ2-3 | TRBD2 | TRBV7-8 | CASSSIAGGPEDTQYF | TGTGCCAGCAGCTCCATAGCGGGAGGGCCGGAAGATACGCAGTATTTT
TRBJ1-1 | TRBD1 | TRBV9 | CASVPGGEDTEAFF | TGTGCCAGCGTTCCAGGGGGTGAGGACACTGAAGCTTTCTTT
TRBJ2-2 | TRBD2 | TRBV10-1 | CASRAAGVTGELFF | TGCGCCAGCAGGGCCGCGGGGGTAACCGGGGAGCTGTTTTTT
TRBJ1-1 | TRBD1 | TRBV18 | CASSPWDRGGNTEAFF | TGTGCCAGCTCACCATGGGACAGGGGCGGAAACACTGAAGCTTTCTTT
TRBJ1-1 | . | TRBV7-2 | CASSSRTANTEAFF | TGTGCCAGCAGCTCTAGGACAGCGAACACTGAAGCTTTCTTT
TRBJ2-3 | . | TRBV6-6 | CASRLGPSSTDTQYF | TGTGCCAGCAGGCTTGGCCCCTCTAGCACAGATACGCAGTATTTT
TRBJ1-1 | TRBD1 | TRBV5-1 | CASSNTGTVNTEAFF | TGCGCCAGCAGCAACACCGGGACAGTGAACACTGAAGCTTTCTTT
TRBJ2-5 | . | TRBV10-1 | CASSESGAETQYF | TGCGCCAGCAGTGAGTCTGGGGCGGAGACCCAGTACTTC
TRBJ2-6 | . | TRBV5-1 | CASSSDSGVAGANVLTF | TGCGCCAGCAGCTCCGACAGTGGGGTCGCTGGGGCCAACGTCCTGACTTTC
TRBJ1-2 | TRBD1 | TRBV5-1 | CASSLRGQVVDYGYTF | TGCGCCAGCAGCTTACGAGGACAGGTAGTGGACTATGGCTACACCTTC
TRBJ1-3 | TRBD1 | TRBV18 | CASSPGTGLASSGNTIYF | TGTGCCAGCTCACCAGGGACAGGACTTGCCTCCTCTGGAAACACCATATATTTT
TRBJ2-5 | . | TRBV9 | CASSGGQTQYF | TGTGCCAGCAGCGGAGGGCAGACCCAGTACTTC
TRBJ1-2 | TRBD1 | TRBV7-2 | CASSADRGSPYGYTF | TGTGCCAGCAGCGCCGACAGGGGTTCTCCCTATGGCTACACCTTC
TRBJ2-2 | . | TRBV6-4 | CASSARGTGELFF | TGTGCCAGCAGTGCCCGGGGGACCGGGGAGCTGTTTTTT
TRBJ1-2 | TRBD1 | TRBV11-2 | CASSPTGQSNYGYTF | TGTGCCAGCAGCCCAACGGGACAGAGTAACTATGGCTACACCTTC